The present TCR beta chain was sequenced within a study of CD8 T cells in ankylosing spondylitis. Study results and caveats: From matched ankylosing spondylitis synovial fluid, disease-linked clones were reportedly recovered at significantly enriched levels. Previous work reported some of these motif variants in the synovial fluid and blood of reactive arthritis. Disease-linked clones bore a CD8+ phenotype and were relatively rare in peripheral blood.

The germline gives CDR1 SQVTM, CDR2 ANQGSEA. The CDR3 loop spans 15 amino acids. Trimming removed 6 bases from V and 0 bases from J; junction bases left unmatched: 6. By quantitative 5'-RACE with molecular barcodes, the TCR beta libraries were made. A single record per CDR3 protein comes from TCRdb applying MiXCR to the 5' RACE reads. The table records over 100,000 distinct CDR3 sequences, approximately 10% of them present only once. This clonotype came up many times. Its antigen remains unidentified. Source material: blood, either unsorted or a sorted T cell fraction (not recorded which). The rearrangement links TRBV29-1 to TRBJ1-4; 8 bases are a match to TRBD1. This TCR was sampled from a female donor with ankylosing spondylitis or in good health (not recorded which). The chain's CDR3 is CSVTPGQATNEKLFF. Written as DNA, the CDR3 is TGCAGCGTGACACCGGGACAGGCAACTAATGAAAAACTGTTTTTT.